This TCR beta chain was sequenced for a study of cytomegalovirus exposure and HLA in healthy donors. General study findings and limits: In an earlier analysis, about 87% or about 30%: the productive usage of most TCR beta V segments.

V was pared by 1 base and J by 1 base, with 8 bases of the junction left unmatched. The CDR3 loop spans 17 amino acids. Looked up from germline, CDR1 is SGHDN and CDR2 is FVKESK. This clone was picked up a small number of times. Its antigen is currently unknown. With 60 Vbeta and 13 Jbeta primers, the PCR was carried out. Measured with immunoSEQ multiplex PCR; TCRdb has only the in-frame clones, and not every one. The top ten hold 5% to 5.5% of the sample, which has 130,000 or so clones, around 77% seen once. The sample comprised PBMCs. The chain has TRBV14 and TRBJ2-7, with 9 bases fitting TRBD1. This clonotype was obtained from a man aged 25-45 years in good health and CMV-seronegative. The CDR3 reads CASSQGDRDVASYEQYF. CDR3 in DNA: TGTGCCAGCAGCCAAGGGGACAGGGATGTCGCATCCTACGAGCAGTACTTC.